This T cell receptor (beta chain) was captured by sequencing in a study of cytomegalovirus exposure and HLA in healthy donors. For the study at large: Out of 300 to 500 genotyped donors, 81% belonged to the Caucasian-associated ancestry cluster.

This clone was seen a few times. Antigen unknown. The V and J ends lost 4 bases and 6 bases respectively, with 16 bases between them. The CDR3 loop spans 14 amino acids. Germline lookup yields CDR1 MGHRA and CDR2 YSYEKL. The PCR ran on 60 Vbeta and 13 Jbeta primers. Data came from immunoSEQ multiplex PCR; TCRdb stores just in-frame clones and leaves some out. The data show 110,000 or so clones, around 77% seen once. Study-wide results and limits: Immune exposure data for these donors was limited to CMV serostatus. Previously analyzed data showed that most TCR beta V segments were productive at a frequency of about 87% or about 30%. One variant, a missense change in DCLRE1C, was linked in a later analysis to TCR beta V- and J-gene trimming.

The receptor comes from a woman aged 25-40 years in good health and CMV-seropositive. Material for sequencing was PBMCs. The chain carries TRBV4-1 and TRBJ2-7, with no clear D. The chain's CDR3 is CASSPPGPAPEQYF. The CDR3 bases are TGCGCCAGCAGCCCTCCAGGCCCAGCCCCCGAGCAGTACTTC.